The rows below give T cell receptor beta chains drawn from one sample of a study of blood T cells in healthy people across ages. TCRdb ran MiXCR on the 5' RACE reads and lists one entry per CDR3 protein. The sample has about 540,000 distinct CDR3 sequences; around 24% are singletons. These data were also filed under a second study, of T cells of mothers and their children.

The sample was blood. The receptors stem from a boy younger than 18 in good health. CDR3s include the opening cysteine and the closing phenylalanine or tryptophan. The order of the fields is D gene, J gene, clone size, V gene, CDR3 protein, CDR3 DNA. A D gene is named only where the DNA matches it firmly. Expanded clones are given a class, and other clones once, few, many or no size at all.

>-|TRBJ2-7|few|TRBV20-1
CSARGEAGLSYEQYF
TGCAGTGCTAGGGGCGAGGCCGGCCTGTCCTACGAGCAGTACTTC
>-|TRBJ2-1|-|TRBV9
CASSVGRGAEQFF
TGTGCCAGCAGCGTAGGGCGTGGGGCTGAGCAGTTCTTC
>-|TRBJ2-5|-|TRBV18
CASSPDRLRTQYF
TGTGCCAGCTCACCAGACAGGTTGCGGACCCAGTACTTC
>-|TRBJ1-1|few|TRBV28
CASSLGADGNTEAFF
TGTGCCAGCAGTTTGGGAGCGGATGGGAACACTGAAGCTTTCTTT
>TRBD2|TRBJ2-2|-|TRBV13
CASSLGLAGGLGELFF
TGTGCCAGCAGCTTAGGACTAGCGGGAGGCCTCGGGGAGCTGTTTTTT
>-|TRBJ2-5|-|TRBV28
CATRADSKQETQYF
TGTGCCACCCGAGCGGACAGTAAGCAAGAGACCCAGTACTTC
>-|TRBJ2-4|-|TRBV6-2/TRBV6-3
CASSRDTTNIQYF
TGTGCCAGCAGTAGGGACACCACAAACATTCAGTACTTC
>TRBD2|TRBJ2-3|-|TRBV6-2/TRBV6-3
CASSYWASGDTDTQYF
TGTGCCAGCAGTTACTGGGCTAGCGGGGACACAGATACGCAGTATTTT
>TRBD1|TRBJ2-3|once|TRBV12-3/TRBV12-4
CASSPGEGLGWTGEWDTQYF
TGTGCCAGCAGTCCGGGTGAGGGATTAGGTTGGACAGGGGAATGGGATACGCAGTATTTT
>-|TRBJ1-2|-|TRBV27
CASSDPRANYGYTF
TGTGCCAGCTCCGATCCGCGAGCTAACTATGGCTACACCTTC
>-|TRBJ1-6|-|TRBV6-5
CASSSTVWGSPLHF
TGTGCCAGCAGTTCGACGGTCTGGGGGTCACCCCTCCACTTT
>TRBD1|TRBJ1-5|few|TRBV29-1
CSVGTGEGNQPQHF
TGCAGCGTCGGGACAGGGGAAGGCAATCAGCCCCAGCATTTT
>TRBD1|TRBJ2-7|-|TRBV20-1
CSARDMRQGYEQYF
TGCAGTGCTAGAGATATGCGACAGGGCTACGAGCAGTACTTC
>TRBD2|TRBJ2-1|few|TRBV29-1
CSVELAGGEQFF
TGCAGCGTTGAACTAGCGGGGGGTGAGCAGTTCTTC
>TRBD2|TRBJ2-5|-|TRBV7-2
CASSLGPGAGQETQYF
TGTGCCAGCAGCTTAGGACCGGGAGCGGGGCAAGAGACCCAGTACTTC
>-|TRBJ2-7|-|TRBV20-1
CSADATLGTGGAEQYF
TGCAGTGCTGACGCCACTCTCGGGACCGGTGGGGCCGAGCAGTACTTC
>-|TRBJ1-2|-|TRBV5-6
CASSFMGGYTF
TGTGCCAGCAGCTTTATGGGCGGCTACACCTTC
>TRBD2|TRBJ2-5|many|TRBV29-1
CSVEFRTSGGSQYF
TGCAGCGTTGAATTCCGGACTAGCGGGGGGTCCCAGTACTTC